In its sample, the clone carrying this T cell receptor (beta chain) was seen once. How the authors handled the data: Scientists estimated how many nucleated cells there were by amplifying reference gene primers. The method was immunoSEQ multiplex PCR; TCRdb's version includes in-frame clones alone and lacks a portion of them. D and trimming were read from the DNA, whereas the V and J calls and clone size are those reported in that table. In the table there are approximately 250,000 clones, about 79% of which are singletons. The sample is drawn from a study of blood T cell repertoires in COVID-19. Study-level background: Some COVID-19 samples were acute and others convalescent; all came from the United States, Italy and Spain. Sample material is recorded as cDNA or gDNA derived from T cells, B-cell-depleted T cells, or PBMCs.

Between the trimmed V and J ends, which lost 6 bases and 4 bases, there was a span of 15 bases. The length of the CDR3 is 15 residues. Germline values: CDR1 KGHSH, CDR2 LQKENI. Material: peripheral blood. This chain uses TRBV18 with TRBJ2-2; D perhaps matches TRBD2 (6 bases). The TCR comes from a middle-aged woman who had recovered from COVID-19. CDR3 sequence: CASSSGESSTGELFF. As DNA, the CDR3 is TGTGCCAGCTCCTCGGGGGAGTCGAGCACCGGGGAGCTGTTTTTT.